The entry that follows covers one TCR beta chain sequence. Its target is unknown. The sample carries other DNA sequences with the same CDR3. Investigators divided CD4+ cells into CD45RA+ naive and CD45RA-negative memory subsets. Deletions cut 4 bases from V and 1 base from J, with 11 bases between. The CDR3 extends over 14 amino acids. CDR1 and CDR2 (germline): SGHRS, YFSETQ. This sample is part of a study of shared clonotypes between healthy human individuals. Across the whole study: Each donor's CD4 naive and CD4 memory cells filled three plates apiece, CD8 naive two, and CD8 memory one.

Regarding the study as a whole: It was observed that about 5% of naive CD4 clonotypes were shared across four donors.

Here immunoSEQ multiplex PCR was the method, and the copy in TCRdb shows in-frame clones only, minus some. The data hold around 1.6 million clones, with roughly 98% observed a single time. This receptor was identified in a man between 25 and 39 years old in good health. This sequence joins TRBV5-1 and TRBJ1-1; D perhaps matches TRBD1 (5 bases). The sample consisted of naive CD4+ T cells sorted from blood. Subset of the sample: CD45RA+ positively selected. CDR3 sequence (DNA): TGCGCCAGCAGCGGGGGGACGGCGAACACTGAAGCTTTCTTT. It translates to CASSGGTANTEAFF. The variable domain in full, completed from reference TRBV5-1 and TRBJ1-1, reads KAGVTQTPRYLIKTRGQQVTLSCSPISGHRSVSWYQQTPGQGLQFLFEYFSETQRNKGNFPGRFSGRQFSNSRSEMNVSTLELGDSALYLCASSGGTANTEAFFGQGTRLTVV.